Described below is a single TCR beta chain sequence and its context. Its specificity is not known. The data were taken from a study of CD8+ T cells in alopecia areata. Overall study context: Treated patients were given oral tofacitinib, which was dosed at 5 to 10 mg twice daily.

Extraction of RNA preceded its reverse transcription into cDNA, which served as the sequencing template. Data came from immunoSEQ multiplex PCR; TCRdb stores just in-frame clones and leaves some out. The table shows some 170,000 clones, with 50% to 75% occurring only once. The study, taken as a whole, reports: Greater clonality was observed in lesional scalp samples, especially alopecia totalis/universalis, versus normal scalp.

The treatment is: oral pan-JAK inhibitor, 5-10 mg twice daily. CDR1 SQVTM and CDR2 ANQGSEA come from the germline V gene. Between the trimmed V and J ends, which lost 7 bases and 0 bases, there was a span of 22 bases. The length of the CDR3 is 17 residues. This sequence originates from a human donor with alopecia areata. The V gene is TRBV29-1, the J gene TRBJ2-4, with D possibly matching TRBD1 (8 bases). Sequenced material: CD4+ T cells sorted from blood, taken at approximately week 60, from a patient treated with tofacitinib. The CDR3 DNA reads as TGCAGCGCAGCAGGGGGCGGGGGAGCCCTAGCCAAAAACATTCAGTACTTC. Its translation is CSAAGGGGALAKNIQYF.